This T cell receptor beta chain came from a study of T-cell reconstitution after alpha-beta-depleted transplantation in children. Study-wide results and limits: Expanded graft clones numbering several hundred reportedly gave rise to alpha-beta T cells about two months after transplant.

At least ten counts were recorded for this clonotype. Its antigen is currently unknown. A TCRbeta library incorporating unique molecular identifiers was prepared. TCRdb passed the PCR reads through MiXCR, listing each CDR3 protein once. The profile covers 670,000 or so distinct CDR3 sequences, with under 15% appearing a single time and around 0.76% taken by the ten largest. V was pared by 6 bases and J by 8 bases, with 7 bases of the junction left unmatched. The germline gives CDR1 SQVTM, CDR2 ANQGSEA. The CDR3 covers 13 residues. This chain uses TRBV29-1 with TRBJ1-4, with TRBD1 matching over 9 bases. The TCR originated in a girl aged 2 to 9 with congenital amegakaryocytic thrombocytopenia, due to receive a stem cell transplant. The input for sequencing was PBMCs, taken before TCRalphabeta/CD19-depleted stem cell transplant. The CDR3 DNA is TGCAGCGTCGTGGACAGGGGTCGGGAAAAACTGTTTTTT. Encoded protein: CSVVDRGREKLFF.